This T cell receptor (beta chain) is drawn from a study of shared clonotypes between healthy human individuals. Notes on the study in general: Rarefaction showed that sequencing of sorted subsets was incomplete (despite large depth).

There were only Caucasian adults among the donors, and all lived in Nashville, Tennessee. Of note for this clone: Antigen unknown.

The CDR3 is made up of 14 amino acids. CDR1 SEHNR and CDR2 FQNEAQ come from the germline V gene (reference sequence). Germline trimming cut 5 bases from V and 6 bases from J; bases unmatched to any gene: 6. Clones were read by immunoSEQ multiplex PCR, and TCRdb kept only the in-frame ones, dropping some. This table has roughly 2.5 million clones, approximately 94% appearing once. The clonotype comes from a man younger than 35 in good health. Material for sequencing was naive CD4+ T cells sorted from blood. Subset reported: CD45RA+ positively selected. The chain recombines TRBV7-9 with TRBJ2-5; TRBD2 agrees at 10 bases. CDR3 amino acids: CASSPSGGRKTQYF. In nucleotides, the CDR3 is TGTGCCAGCAGCCCTAGCGGGGGTAGGAAGACCCAGTACTTC.